What follows are 30 T cell receptor beta chains derived from one specimen sequenced in a study of T-cell reconstitution after alpha-beta-depleted transplantation in children. The TCRbeta library was prepared with unique molecular identifiers. TCRdb passed the PCR reads through MiXCR, listing each CDR3 protein once. The sample contains hundreds of thousands of distinct CDR3 sequences, roughly a tenth of which appear only once. Material: PBMCs, obtained before TCRalphabeta/CD19-depleted stem cell transplant. Receptors were obtained from a child aged 2 to 9 with inherited bone marrow failure, due to receive a stem cell transplant.

The table lists this clonotype with many counts. The chain joins TRBV9 to TRBJ2-5, with 9 bases that match TRBD1. Germline assignment: CDR1 SGDLS and CDR2 YYNGEE. Trimming took 4 bases from V and 6 from J; bases not matched to a gene: 13. The CDR3 totals 16 residues. CDR3 bases: TGTGCCAGCAGCCCTCGATTGACAGGGGGGTCCCAGACCCAGTACTTC. This gives the protein CASSPRLTGGSQTQYF. The variable domain in full, completed from reference TRBV9 and TRBJ2-5, reads DSGVTQTPKHLITATGQRVTLRCSPRSGDLSVYWYQQSLDQGLQFLIQYYNGEERAKGNILERFSAQQFPDLHSELNLSSLELGDSALYFCASSPRLTGGSQTQYFGPGTRLLVL.

The rearrangement joins TRBV11-1 to TRBJ2-7, with D unresolved. The V end was cut by 0 bases, the J end by 3 bases, with 9 bases between. The CDR3 sequence is 14 residues long. Germline V gene data show CDR1 as SGHAT and CDR2 as FQDESV (reference sequence). The chain's CDR3 is CASSLAVDNYEQYF. The CDR3 coding sequence is TGTGCCAGCAGCTTAGCTGTCGACAACTACGAGCAGTACTTC.

This clonotype was recorded a few times. This chain uses TRBV12-3 or TRBV12-4 with TRBJ2-1; 13 bases are shared with TRBD2. This CDR3 contains 15 residues. The junction had 3 bases not matched to a gene; V was cut back by 6 bases and J by 4 bases. In nucleotides, the CDR3 is TGTGCCAGCAGGGGGACTAGCGGGAATTACAATGAGCAGTTCTTC. It codes for CASRGTSGNYNEQFF.

The genes are TRBV11-2 and TRBJ2-3; D gene unclear. The CDR3 loop spans 13 amino acids. Per germline, CDR1 SGHAT and CDR2 FQNNGV. The germline V and J ends were trimmed by 0 bases and 5 bases, with 6 bases remaining between them. The CDR3 protein is CASSLDREDTQYF. CDR3 nucleotides: TGTGCCAGCAGCTTAGATCGAGAAGATACGCAGTATTTT.

This clonotype was detected many times. CDR3 residues: CAISETLFSGAYEQYF. DNA of the CDR3: TGTGCCATCAGTGAGACTCTATTTAGTGGGGCCTACGAGCAGTACTTC. The chain uses TRBV10-3 and TRBJ2-7; no clear D gene. V gave up 2 bases and J gave up 2 bases, with 16 bases separating them. The CDR3 length is 16 residues. The germline V gene encodes CDR1 ENHRY and CDR2 SYGVKD.

V and J are TRBV27 and TRBJ2-1; D gene ambiguous. Trimming removed 2 bases from V and 4 bases from J, with 12 bases in between. The CDR3 sequence is 15 residues long. In germline, CDR1 is MNHEY, CDR2 SMNVEV (reference sequence). DNA for the CDR3: TGTGCCAGCAGTTTAGGTTTCGGCATTTACAATGAGCAGTTCTTC. It yields the protein CASSLGFGIYNEQFF.

As regards this clonotype: A much larger clone sits a single nucleotide away, making a read error possible. The J gene is TRBJ2-7, the V gene TRBV27; D possibly corresponds to TRBD2 (6 bases). Germline assignment: CDR1 MNHEY and CDR2 SMNVEV (reference sequence). Trimming took off 4 bases at V and 1 base at J, with 11 bases between the two ends. CDR3 length equals 14 residues. CDR3 sequence (DNA): TGTGCCAGCAGTTCACGGGACTGTTCCTACGAGCAGTACTTC. Translation gives CASSSRDCSYEQYF.

In its sample, this clonotype was seen many times. The chain has TRBV20-1 and TRBJ2-7; 7 nucleotides agree with TRBD2. Germline V gene lookup returns CDR1 DFQATT and CDR2 SNEGSKA (reference sequence). V gave up 1 base and J gave up 0 bases; unmatched junction bases: 3. This CDR3 contains 14 residues. CDR3 amino acids: CSARGGGSSYEQYF. The CDR3 DNA sequence: TGCAGTGCTAGAGGGGGCGGGAGCTCCTACGAGCAGTACTTC.

This clonotype occurred many times. This chain connects TRBV29-1 to TRBJ2-5, with a weak D call TRBD2 (5 bases). The length of the CDR3 is 12 residues. Per germline, CDR1 SQVTM and CDR2 ANQGSEA. The ends were cut back, 4 bases at V and 2 bases at J, with 8 bases in the middle. This CDR3 is CSVVPGQETQYF. CDR3 in DNA: TGCAGCGTTGTACCGGGACAAGAGACCCAGTACTTC. The entire variable domain, with the rest obtained from reference TRBV29-1 and TRBJ2-5, is as follows: SAVISQKPSRDICQRGTSLTIQCQVDSQVTMMFWYRQQPGQSLTLIATANQGSEATYESGFVIDKFPISRPNLTFSTLTVSNMSPEDSSIYLCSVVPGQETQYFGPGTRLLVL.

The chain links TRBV5-6 to TRBJ2-1; 11 bases fit TRBD2. Germline trimming cut 4 bases from V and 11 bases from J; bases unmatched to any gene: 5. Germline V CDR1 and CDR2: SGHDT, YYEEEE. The CDR3 extends over 13 amino acids. CDR3 sequence (DNA): TGTGCCAGCAGCCCCGGGACTAGCGGTAAGCAGTTCTTC. Encoded protein: CASSPGTSGKQFF.

This clonotype was observed many times. The chain combines TRBV29-1 with TRBJ2-7; 10 bases line up with TRBD2. This CDR3 is built from 15 residues. Germline lookup yields CDR1 SQVTM and CDR2 ANQGSEA. Trimming cost V 1 base and J 2 bases; bases outside gene matches: 5. The CDR3 reads CSVEVQREGTYEQYF. The CDR3, as DNA: TGCAGCGTTGAAGTTCAGCGGGAGGGCACCTACGAGCAGTACTTC.

A note on this clonotype: This clone may be a read error of a much larger clone one base away. The chain combines TRBV9 with TRBJ1-5; D is uncertain. The germline CDR1 and CDR2 sequences are SGDLS and YYNGEE. This CDR3 has 15 residues. Trimming left V 5 bases short and J 7 bases short, with 19 bases between. Here the CDR3 DNA reads TGTGCCAGCAGGGTGCGGTCAGGAGAGGTGCAGCCCCAGCATTTT. Amino acids: CASRVRSGEVQPQHF.

This clonotype was detected a few times. As DNA, the CDR3 is TGTGCCAGCAGGACTAGCGGGACAGACGAGCAGTACTTC. This codes for CASRTSGTDEQYF. This chain uses TRBV27 with TRBJ2-7; TRBD2 aligns across 11 bases. CDR1 and CDR2 from the germline V gene are MNHEY and SMNVEV (reference sequence). The CDR3 length is 13 residues. V was clipped by 6 bases and J by 5 bases; unmatched bases: 3.

This clonotype was picked up a small number of times. The V gene is TRBV7-9, the J gene TRBJ2-1; TRBD1 matches at 8 bases. V lost 5 bases to trimming and J lost 8 bases; unmatched junction nucleotides: 8. Germline CDR1 SEHNR, CDR2 FQNEAQ (reference sequence). The CDR3 runs 14 residues. The CDR3 protein is CASSASGGGDEQFF. CDR3 DNA sequence: TGTGCCAGCAGCGCTTCAGGGGGCGGCGATGAGCAGTTCTTC.

This clonotype was counted at least ten times. This chain uses TRBV12-3 or TRBV12-4 with TRBJ2-3; D may be TRBD2 (5 bases). The CDR3 extends over 12 amino acids. V dropped 10 bases and J dropped 6 bases, with 14 bases sitting between them. The CDR3, as DNA: TGTGCCACCCGTCGAGGGAAGGATACGCAGTATTTT. Its protein is CATRRGKDTQYF.

A few counts support this clonotype. The chain joins TRBV20-1 to TRBJ2-7; D is undetermined. V was clipped by 0 bases and J by 6 bases, with 15 bases between them. There are 14 residues in the CDR3. Germline-derived CDR1 and CDR2 are DFQATT and SNEGSKA (reference sequence). The CDR3 protein is CSAREAPTPPEQYF. The DNA for the CDR3 is TGCAGTGCTAGAGAGGCGCCTACGCCCCCCGAGCAGTACTTC.

This clonotype appeared many times. The chain carries TRBV7-9 and TRBJ2-2; possible D gene TRBD2, 5 bases. Germline lookup yields CDR1 SEHNR and CDR2 FQNEAQ (reference sequence). This CDR3 region has 15 residues. Trimming shortened V by 5 bases and J by 2 bases, and 12 bases separated the two germline ends. In nucleotides, the CDR3 is TGTGCCAGCAGCCCCTGGGGAGCCAACACCGGGGAGCTGTTTTTT. It encodes CASSPWGANTGELFF.

The chain combines TRBV28 with TRBJ1-2; unclear D gene. V lost 3 bases, J lost 0 bases, and 11 bases lay in between. CDR1 is MDHEN, CDR2 SYDVKM, per germline. The CDR3 extends over 15 amino acids. CDR3 sequence: CASSFGPGSNYGYTF. The CDR3 coding sequence is TGTGCCAGCAGTTTTGGGCCAGGCTCTAACTATGGCTACACCTTC.

This clonotype was recorded many times. In DNA form, the CDR3 reads TGTGCCAGCAGCTTAAGGGGTTGGCAGCCCCAGCATTTT. Translated: CASSLRGWQPQHF. The rearrangement joins TRBV5-6 to TRBJ1-5, with D possibly TRBD1 on 5 matching bases. V was shortened by 2 bases and J by 7 bases, with 10 bases between the two germline ends. Germline assignment: CDR1 SGHDT and CDR2 YYEEEE. CDR3 length: 13 residues.

The J gene is TRBJ2-5, the V gene TRBV13; unclear D gene. Trimming took off 1 base at V and 2 bases at J, with 11 bases between the two ends. Germline V gives CDR1 PRHDT, CDR2 FYEKMQ (reference sequence). This CDR3 region has 15 residues. The CDR3 region has the DNA TGTGCCAGCAGCTTAGCGGAGCAGAGACAAGAGACCCAGTACTTC. It codes for CASSLAEQRQETQYF. Using reference TRBV13 and TRBJ2-5 for the parts outside the CDR3, the full variable domain is AAGVIQSPRHLIKEKRETATLKCYPIPRHDTVYWYQQGPGQDPQFLISFYEKMQSDKGSIPDRFSAQQFSDYHSELNMSSLELGDSALYFCASSLAEQRQETQYFGPGTRLLVL.

The V gene is TRBV28, the J gene TRBJ2-4; TRBD1 matches 8 bases. CDR1 MDHEN and CDR2 SYDVKM come from the germline V gene. The CDR3 runs 15 residues. V trimming: 10 bases; J trimming: 6 bases; junction bases outside the gene matches: 14. The CDR3 sequence: CAISPVLRGRNIQYF. The DNA for the CDR3 is TGTGCCATCAGCCCGGTCCTCAGGGGGCGAAACATTCAGTACTTC.

Remarks on this clonotype: A junction boundary mismatches the germline segment, possibly from a read error. The chain uses TRBV29-1 and TRBJ2-7; D is unresolved. In germline, CDR1 is SQVTM, CDR2 ANQGSEA. The CDR3 is made up of 11 amino acids. CDR3 sequence: CSVELSYAQYF. The CDR3 nucleotides read TGCAGCGTTGAGTTATCCTACGCGCAGTACTTC.

This clonotype was detected a few times. V and J are TRBV7-2 and TRBJ2-5, with a tentative D call TRBD2 (6 bases). The V end was cut by 2 bases, the J end by 5 bases, with 12 bases between. The CDR3 spans 14 residues. Germline CDR1 and CDR2: SGHTA and FQGNSA. In DNA form, the CDR3 reads TGTGCCAGCAGCTTAATCGGGAGTGGGGAGACCCAGTACTTC. It is translated as CASSLIGSGETQYF. The variable domain in full, with the rest retrieved from reference TRBV7-2 and TRBJ2-5, is GAGVSQSPSNKVTEKGKDVELRCDPISGHTALYWYRQSLGQGLEFLIYFQGNSAPDKSGLPSDRFSAERTGGSVSTLTIQRTQQEDSAVYLCASSLIGSGETQYFGPGTRLLVL.

To note about this clonotype: At one of its ends the junction is not consistent with the germline gene, which may arise from a read error. The CDR3 region has the DNA TGCGCCGGCAGCTTGGAAGGGAATGAGCAGTTCTTC. Residues: CAGSLEGNEQFF. The chain combines TRBV5-1 with TRBJ2-1; no reliable D call. This CDR3 has 12 amino acids. Germline lookup yields CDR1 SGHRS and CDR2 YFSETQ.

This clonotype was counted many times. The V gene is TRBV7-9, the J gene TRBJ1-1; D gene unclear. The CDR3 is 14 residues long. With 5 bases removed from V and 1 base from J, the gap between germline ends came to 11 bases. Per germline, CDR1 SEHNR and CDR2 FQNEAQ (reference sequence). The CDR3 DNA reads TGTGCCAGCAGCCCGAGCGGGAGGAACACTGAAGCTTTCTTT. Its protein is CASSPSGRNTEAFF.

The V call is TRBV7-9, the J call TRBJ2-1; TRBD2 is a possible D gene (5 bases). This CDR3 spans 13 amino acids. V gave up 4 bases and J gave up 6 bases, with 10 bases separating them. CDR1 is SEHNR and CDR2 is FQNEAQ in the germline V gene (reference sequence). CDR3 DNA: TGTGCCAGCAGCTACACAGCGGTCAATGAGCAGTTCTTC. Encoded protein: CASSYTAVNEQFF. The whole variable domain, remainder taken from reference TRBV7-9 and TRBJ2-1, is DTGVSQNPRHKITKRGQNVTFRCDPISEHNRLYWYRQTLGQGPEFLTYFQNEAQLEKSRLLSDRFSAERPKGSFSTLEIQRTEQGDSAMYLCASSYTAVNEQFFGPGTRLTVL.

This clonotype was recorded a few times. J is TRBJ2-7 and V is TRBV6-2 or TRBV6-3; D possibly corresponds to TRBD1 (6 bases). Trimming left V 8 bases short and J 0 bases short, with 11 bases between. The CDR3 is 13 amino acids. Germline lookup yields CDR1 MNHEY and CDR2 SVGEGT. Here the CDR3 reads CASQPDSSYEQYF. CDR3 coding DNA: TGTGCCAGCCAACCGGACAGCTCCTACGAGCAGTACTTC.

The chain uses TRBV5-4 and TRBJ1-6; no clear D. From germline, CDR1 is SGHNT and CDR2 YYREEE (reference sequence). The CDR3 has 14 residues. Trimming shortened V by 1 base and J by 7 bases, and 9 bases separated the two germline ends. This CDR3 reads CASSLWRENSPLHF. The CDR3 DNA reads as TGTGCCAGCAGCTTGTGGAGGGAAAATTCACCCCTCCACTTT.

The sample holds a few counts of this clonotype. The rearrangement joins TRBV5-1 to TRBJ2-5; weak D call: TRBD2 (5 bases). V dropped 6 bases and J dropped 4 bases, with 16 bases sitting between them. Germline V CDR1 and CDR2: SGHRS, YFSETQ. The length of the CDR3 is 14 residues. The CDR3, as DNA: TGCGCCAGCAAACCGGACGCTAGCCGAGAGACCCAGTACTTC. Residues: CASKPDASRETQYF.

This clonotype was counted between two and nine times. At one boundary the junction diverges from the germline segment, which might be a read error. The rearrangement joins TRBV5-4 to TRBJ2-5; D not certain. Germline loops: CDR1 SGHNT, CDR2 YYREEE (reference sequence). The CDR3 loop spans 13 amino acids. CDR3 amino acids: CASSVPIQDTQYF. The DNA of the CDR3 is TGTGCCAGCAGCGTGCCTATACAAGATACCCAGTACTTC.